This TCR beta chain came from a study of blood T cells in healthy people across ages. Sample-barcoded 5' priming and a J-beta primer mix drove a second PCR of roughly 6 to 12 cycles. TCRdb recomputed calls from the 5' RACE reads with MiXCR, one row per CDR3 protein. In the table there are about 2 million distinct CDR3 sequences, roughly 52% of which are singletons. Germline V lookup: CDR1 LNHNV, CDR2 YYDKDF (reference sequence). The CDR3 consists of 16 residues. After removal of 4 bases from V and 4 bases from J, the junction contained 10 bases not matched to a gene. The sequence was collected from a woman in her thirties or forties in good health. The V gene is TRBV15, the J gene TRBJ2-5; the match to TRBD1 covers 9 bases. Sequences were obtained from blood. CDR3 coding DNA: TGTGCCACCAGCAACCCACAGGGGGCTAGGCCAGAGACCCAGTACTTC. Translation gives CATSNPQGARPETQYF.